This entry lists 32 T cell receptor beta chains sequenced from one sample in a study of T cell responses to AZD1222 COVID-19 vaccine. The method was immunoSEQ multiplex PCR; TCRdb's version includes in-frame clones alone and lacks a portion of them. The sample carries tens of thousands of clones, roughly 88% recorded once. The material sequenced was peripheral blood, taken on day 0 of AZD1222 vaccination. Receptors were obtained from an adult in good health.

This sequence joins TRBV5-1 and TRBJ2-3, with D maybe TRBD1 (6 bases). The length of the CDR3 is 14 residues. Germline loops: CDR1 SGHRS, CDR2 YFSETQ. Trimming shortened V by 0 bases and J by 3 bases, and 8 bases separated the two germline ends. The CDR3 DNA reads TGCGCCAGCAGCTTGGTAACAGGGACAGATACGCAGTATTTT. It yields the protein CASSLVTGTDTQYF. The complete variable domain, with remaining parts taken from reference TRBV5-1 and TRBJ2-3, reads KAGVTQTPRYLIKTRGQQVTLSCSPISGHRSVSWYQQTPGQGLQFLFEYFSETQRNKGNFPGRFSGRQFSNSRSEMNVSTLELGDSALYLCASSLVTGTDTQYFGPGTRLTVL.

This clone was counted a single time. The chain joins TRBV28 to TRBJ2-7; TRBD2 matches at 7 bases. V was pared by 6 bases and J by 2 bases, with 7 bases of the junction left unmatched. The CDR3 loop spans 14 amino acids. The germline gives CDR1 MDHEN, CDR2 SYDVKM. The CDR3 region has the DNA TGTGCCAGCAGGAATCTAGCGGTCACCTACGAGCAGTACTTC. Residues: CASRNLAVTYEQYF.

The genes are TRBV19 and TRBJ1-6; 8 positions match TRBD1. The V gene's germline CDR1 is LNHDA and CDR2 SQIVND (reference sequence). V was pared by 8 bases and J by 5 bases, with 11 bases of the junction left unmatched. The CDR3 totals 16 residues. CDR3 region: CASGLPTGVNNSPLHF. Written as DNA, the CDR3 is TGTGCCAGTGGACTCCCGACAGGGGTAAATAATTCACCCCTCCACTTT.

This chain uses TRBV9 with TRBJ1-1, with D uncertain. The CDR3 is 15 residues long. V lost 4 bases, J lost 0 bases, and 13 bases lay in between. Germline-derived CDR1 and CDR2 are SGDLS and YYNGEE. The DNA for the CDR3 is TGTGCCAGCAGCTTAGGGCCCCGGGTGAACACTGAAGCTTTCTTT. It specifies CASSLGPRVNTEAFF.

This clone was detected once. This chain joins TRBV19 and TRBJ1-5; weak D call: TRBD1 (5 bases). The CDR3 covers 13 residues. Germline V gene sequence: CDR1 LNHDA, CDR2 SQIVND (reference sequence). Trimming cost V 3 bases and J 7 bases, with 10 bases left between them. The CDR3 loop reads CASSMWPGQPQHF. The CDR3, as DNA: TGTGCCAGTAGTATGTGGCCAGGGCAGCCCCAGCATTTT.

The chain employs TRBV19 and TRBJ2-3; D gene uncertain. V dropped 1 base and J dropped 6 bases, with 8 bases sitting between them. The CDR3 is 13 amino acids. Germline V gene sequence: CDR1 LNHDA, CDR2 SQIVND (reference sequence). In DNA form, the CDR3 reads TGTGCCAGTAGTATAGGGGAACTGGATACGCAGTATTTT. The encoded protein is CASSIGELDTQYF. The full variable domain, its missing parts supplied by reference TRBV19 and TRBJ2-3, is DGGITQSPKYLFRKEGQNVTLSCEQNLNHDAMYWYRQDPGQGLRLIYYSQIVNDFQKGDIAEGYSVSREKKESFPLTVTSAQKNPTAFYLCASSIGELDTQYFGPGTRLTVL.

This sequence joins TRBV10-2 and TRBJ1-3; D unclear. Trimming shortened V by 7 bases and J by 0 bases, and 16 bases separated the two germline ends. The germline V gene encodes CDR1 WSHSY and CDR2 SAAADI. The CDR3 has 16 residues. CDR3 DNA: TGCGCCAGCACCGCCCAGGACCTACGCTCTGGAAACACCATATATTTT. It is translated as CASTAQDLRSGNTIYF.

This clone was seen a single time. The CDR3 region has the DNA TGTGCCAGCAGCTTACGGCCGACCGGGGAGCTGTTTTTT. Translated, it gives CASSLRPTGELFF. The chain couples TRBV7-6 to TRBJ2-2; no clear D gene. V gave up 2 bases and J gave up 5 bases, with 6 bases separating them. This CDR3 comprises 13 residues. The germline V gene has CDR1 SGHVS and CDR2 FNYEAQ.

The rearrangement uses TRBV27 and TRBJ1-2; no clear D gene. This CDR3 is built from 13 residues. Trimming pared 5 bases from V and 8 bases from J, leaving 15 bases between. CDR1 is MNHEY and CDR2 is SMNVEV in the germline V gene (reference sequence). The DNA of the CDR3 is TGTGCCAGCAGTGGGGTGCAGTCGAGAGGCTACACCTTC. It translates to CASSGVQSRGYTF.

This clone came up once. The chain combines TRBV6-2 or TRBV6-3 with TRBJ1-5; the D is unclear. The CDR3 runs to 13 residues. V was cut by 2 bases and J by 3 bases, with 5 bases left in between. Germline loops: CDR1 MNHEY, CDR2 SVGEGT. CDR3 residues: CASSYTPNQPQHF. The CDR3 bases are TGTGCCAGCAGTTACACCCCCAATCAGCCCCAGCATTTT.

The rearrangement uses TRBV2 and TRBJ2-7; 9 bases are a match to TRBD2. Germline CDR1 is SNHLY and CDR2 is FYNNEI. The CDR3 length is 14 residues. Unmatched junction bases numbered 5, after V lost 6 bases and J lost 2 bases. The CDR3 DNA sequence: TGTGCCAGCAGAATAGCGGGAGAGACCTACGAGCAGTACGTC. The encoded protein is CASRIAGETYEQYV.

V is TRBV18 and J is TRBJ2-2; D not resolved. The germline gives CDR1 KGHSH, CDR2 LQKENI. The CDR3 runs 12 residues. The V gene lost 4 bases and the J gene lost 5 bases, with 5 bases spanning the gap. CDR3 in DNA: TGTGCCAGCTCACAAGAGACCGGGGAGCTGTTTTTT. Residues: CASSQETGELFF.

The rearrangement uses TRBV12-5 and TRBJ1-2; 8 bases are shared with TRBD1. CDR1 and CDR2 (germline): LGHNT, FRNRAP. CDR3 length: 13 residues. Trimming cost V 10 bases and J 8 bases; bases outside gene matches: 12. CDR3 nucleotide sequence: TGTGCTACCATCGGACAGGGTTATAGGGGCTACACCTTC. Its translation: CATIGQGYRGYTF.

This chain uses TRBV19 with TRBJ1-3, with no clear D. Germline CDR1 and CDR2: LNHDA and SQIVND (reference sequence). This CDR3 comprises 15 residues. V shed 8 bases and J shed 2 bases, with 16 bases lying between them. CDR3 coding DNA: TGTGCCAGTTCCGAAACCGGGATTCCTGGAAACACCATATATTTT. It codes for CASSETGIPGNTIYF.

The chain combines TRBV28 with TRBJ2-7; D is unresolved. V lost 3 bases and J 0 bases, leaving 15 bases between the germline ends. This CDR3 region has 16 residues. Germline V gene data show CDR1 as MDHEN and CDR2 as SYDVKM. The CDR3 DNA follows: TGTGCCAGCAGTTTTGGCTTTTCCCACCCCTCCTACGAGCAGTACTTC. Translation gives CASSFGFSHPSYEQYF.

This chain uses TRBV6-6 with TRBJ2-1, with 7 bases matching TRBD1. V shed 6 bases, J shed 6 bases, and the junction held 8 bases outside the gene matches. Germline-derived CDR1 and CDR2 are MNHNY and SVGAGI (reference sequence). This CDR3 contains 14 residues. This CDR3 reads CASSRPTGSNEQFF. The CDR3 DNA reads TGTGCCAGCAGCCGACCGACAGGGTCCAATGAGCAGTTCTTC.

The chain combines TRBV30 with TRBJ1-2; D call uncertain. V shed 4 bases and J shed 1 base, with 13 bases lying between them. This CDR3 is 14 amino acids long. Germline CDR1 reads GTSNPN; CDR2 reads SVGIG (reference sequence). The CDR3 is CAWIKRENNYGYTF. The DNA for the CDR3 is TGTGCCTGGATAAAGCGAGAAAATAACTATGGCTACACCTTC.

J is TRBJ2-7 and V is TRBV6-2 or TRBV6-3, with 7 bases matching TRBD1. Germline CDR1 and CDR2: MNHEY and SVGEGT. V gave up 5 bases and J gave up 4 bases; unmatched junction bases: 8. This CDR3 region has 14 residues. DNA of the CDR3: TGTGCCAGCAGTCACAGGGGCAGTTTATACGAGCAGTACTTC. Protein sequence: CASSHRGSLYEQYF.

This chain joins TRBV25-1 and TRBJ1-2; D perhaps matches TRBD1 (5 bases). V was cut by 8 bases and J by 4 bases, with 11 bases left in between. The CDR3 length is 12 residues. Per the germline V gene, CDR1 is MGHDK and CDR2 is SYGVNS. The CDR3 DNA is TGTGCCAGCGTGGGAGACAGCTATGGCTACACCTTC. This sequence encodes CASVGDSYGYTF.

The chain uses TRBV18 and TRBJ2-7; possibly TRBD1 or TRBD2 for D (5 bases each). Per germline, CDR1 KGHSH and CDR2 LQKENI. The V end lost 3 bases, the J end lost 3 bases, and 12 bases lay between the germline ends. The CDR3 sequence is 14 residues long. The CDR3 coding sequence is TGTGCCAGCTCACCCGTCGGGGCGGGCTACGAGCAGTACGTC. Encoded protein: CASSPVGAGYEQYV.

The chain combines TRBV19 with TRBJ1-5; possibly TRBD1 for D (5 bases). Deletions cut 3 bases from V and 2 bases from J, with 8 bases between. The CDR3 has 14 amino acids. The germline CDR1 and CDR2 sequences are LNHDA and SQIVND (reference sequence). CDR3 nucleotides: TGTGCCAGTAGTATCGGGACCGGCAATCAGCCCCAGCATTTT. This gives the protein CASSIGTGNQPQHF.

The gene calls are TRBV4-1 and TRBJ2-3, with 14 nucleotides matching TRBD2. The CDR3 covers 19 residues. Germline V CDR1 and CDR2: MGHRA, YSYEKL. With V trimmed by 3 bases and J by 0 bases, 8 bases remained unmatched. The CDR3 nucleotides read TGCGCCAGCAGCCATCTGACTAGCGGGAGGGCCGTGAGCACAGATACGCAGTATTTT. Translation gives CASSHLTSGRAVSTDTQYF.

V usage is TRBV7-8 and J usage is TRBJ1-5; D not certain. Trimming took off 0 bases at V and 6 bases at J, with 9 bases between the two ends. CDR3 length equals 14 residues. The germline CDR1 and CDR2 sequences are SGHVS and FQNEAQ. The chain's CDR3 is CASSLAWGLQPQHF. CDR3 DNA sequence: TGTGCCAGCAGCTTAGCCTGGGGTCTTCAGCCCCAGCATTTT.

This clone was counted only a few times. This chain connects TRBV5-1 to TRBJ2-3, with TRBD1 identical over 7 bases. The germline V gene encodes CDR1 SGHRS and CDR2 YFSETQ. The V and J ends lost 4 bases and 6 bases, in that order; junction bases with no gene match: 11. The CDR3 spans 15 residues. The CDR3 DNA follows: TGCGCCAGCAGCCCGTCGACAGGGCTGGCGGATACGCAGTATTTT. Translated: CASSPSTGLADTQYF.

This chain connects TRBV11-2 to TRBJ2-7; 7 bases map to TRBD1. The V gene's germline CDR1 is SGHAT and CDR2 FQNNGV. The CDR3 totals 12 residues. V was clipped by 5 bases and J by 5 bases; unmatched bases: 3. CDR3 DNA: TGTGCCAGCAGCCTAGGGGGCAACGAGCAGTACGTC. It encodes CASSLGGNEQYV.

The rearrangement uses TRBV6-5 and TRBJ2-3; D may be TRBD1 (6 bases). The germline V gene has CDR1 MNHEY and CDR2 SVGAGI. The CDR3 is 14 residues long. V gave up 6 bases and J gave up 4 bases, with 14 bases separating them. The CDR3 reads CASRLQGLSDTQYF. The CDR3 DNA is TGTGCCAGCAGATTACAGGGTTTATCAGATACGCAGTATTTT.

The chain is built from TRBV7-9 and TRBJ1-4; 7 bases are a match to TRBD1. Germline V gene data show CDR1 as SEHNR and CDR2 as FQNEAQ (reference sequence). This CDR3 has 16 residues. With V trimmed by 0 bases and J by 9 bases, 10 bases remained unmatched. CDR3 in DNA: TGTGCCAGCAGCTTAGCGCCACTCCGGACAGGCCAAAAACTGTTTTTT. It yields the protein CASSLAPLRTGQKLFF.

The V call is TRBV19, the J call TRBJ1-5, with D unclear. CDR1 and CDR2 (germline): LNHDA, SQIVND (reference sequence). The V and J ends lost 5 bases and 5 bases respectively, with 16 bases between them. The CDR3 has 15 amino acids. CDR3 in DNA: TGTGCCAGTAGTTCCCGGACGGCGACTGATCAGCCCCAGCATTTT. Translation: CASSSRTATDQPQHF.

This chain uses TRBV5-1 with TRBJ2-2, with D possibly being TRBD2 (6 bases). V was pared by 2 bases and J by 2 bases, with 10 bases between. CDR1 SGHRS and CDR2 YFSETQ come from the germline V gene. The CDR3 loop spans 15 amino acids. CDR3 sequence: CASSFGLSNTGELFF. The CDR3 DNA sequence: TGCGCCAGCAGCTTCGGACTATCTAACACCGGGGAGCTGTTTTTT.

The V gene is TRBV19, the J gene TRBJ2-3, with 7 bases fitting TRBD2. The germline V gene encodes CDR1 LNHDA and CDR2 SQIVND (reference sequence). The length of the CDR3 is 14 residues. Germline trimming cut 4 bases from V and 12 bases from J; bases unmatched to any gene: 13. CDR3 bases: TGTGCCAGTAGTACTGGGACGGGAGGTATCAAACAGTATTTT. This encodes CASSTGTGGIKQYF.

DNA of the CDR3: TGTGCCAGCACCCCCAGGGGGAACTATGGCTACACCTTC. Translated: CASTPRGNYGYTF. The V and J genes are TRBV6-5 and TRBJ1-2; 7 bases fit TRBD1. The CDR3 contains 13 residues. The junction had 4 bases not matched to a gene; V was cut back by 7 bases and J by 2 bases. Germline loops: CDR1 MNHEY, CDR2 SVGAGI.

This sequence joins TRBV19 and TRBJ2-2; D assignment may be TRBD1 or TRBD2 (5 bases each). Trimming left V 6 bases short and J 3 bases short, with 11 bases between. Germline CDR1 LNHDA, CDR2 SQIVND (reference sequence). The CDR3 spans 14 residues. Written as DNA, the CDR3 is TGTGCCAGTAGCCTCCGGGGCGACACCGGGGAGCTGTTTTTT. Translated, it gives CASSLRGDTGELFF.